The entry below gives a single TCR beta chain sequence along with its context. Its specificity is unknown. The sample is drawn from a study of monozygotic twins with inflammatory bowel disease. Incorporation of UMIs carrying a 6-nucleotide sample barcode was performed by template switching. TCRdb re-analyzed the 5' RACE reads; it lists each CDR3 protein once, without DNA. The sample data list around 150,000 distinct CDR3 sequences. General study findings and limits: TCRbeta inverse Simpson diversity was decreased in IBD patients versus healthy co-twins.

The total RNA came straight from whole blood, and T cells were not sorted beforehand. CDR1 is SGHTA and CDR2 is FQGTGA in the germline V gene. This CDR3 spans 14 amino acids. V gene TRBV7-3 combines with J gene TRBJ2-3; TCRdb's D call of TRBD2 is untestable without DNA. This TCR derives from a human donor with ulcerative colitis or Crohn's disease, or a healthy co-twin of an affected twin (not recorded which). Material for sequencing was blood. The CDR3 protein is CASSLTGEGDTQYF.